A single sample is the source of the 3 T cell receptor beta chains below, sequenced in a study of blood T cell repertoires in COVID-19. The method was immunoSEQ multiplex PCR; TCRdb's version includes in-frame clones alone and lacks a portion of them. The table includes a few hundred thousand clones, roughly 88% detected once. Sequenced input: PBMCs or T cells enriched from blood (not recorded which). These TCRs come from a woman aged 40 to 50 who had been exposed to COVID-19.

The chain combines TRBV11-2 with TRBJ2-7, with D tentatively TRBD2 (5 bases). The germline V gene encodes CDR1 SGHAT and CDR2 FQNNGV. The CDR3 has 15 amino acids. V lost 5 bases and J lost 6, with 20 bases in between. CDR3 nucleotides: TGTGCCAGCAGCCCCCAGAGGGCCCTACAGCCCGAGCAGTACTTC. Residues: CASSPQRALQPEQYF.

V usage is TRBV28 and J usage is TRBJ2-5, with D tentatively TRBD2 (5 bases). The V end was cut by 4 bases, the J end by 5 bases, with 8 bases between. The CDR3 spans 12 residues. Germline V CDR1 and CDR2: MDHEN, SYDVKM. CDR3 sequence (DNA): TGTGCCAGCAGTTCTCGAGGGGAGACCCAGTACTTC. It yields the protein CASSSRGETQYF.

This clone was seen more than once but under ten times. The V and J genes are TRBV19 and TRBJ2-2; TRBD1 matches at 7 bases. The V gene's germline CDR1 is LNHDA and CDR2 SQIVND (reference sequence). The ends lost 5 bases at V and 0 bases at J; junction bases unmatched: 6. The CDR3 contains 16 residues. CDR3 DNA sequence: TGTGCCAGTAGTCGGGGACAGACTCCGAACACCGGGGAGCTGTTTTTT. This codes for CASSRGQTPNTGELFF. Drawing the rest from reference TRBV19 and TRBJ2-2, the complete variable domain is DGGITQSPKYLFRKEGQNVTLSCEQNLNHDAMYWYRQDPGQGLRLIYYSQIVNDFQKGDIAEGYSVSREKKESFPLTVTSAQKNPTAFYLCASSRGQTPNTGELFFGEGSRLTVL.